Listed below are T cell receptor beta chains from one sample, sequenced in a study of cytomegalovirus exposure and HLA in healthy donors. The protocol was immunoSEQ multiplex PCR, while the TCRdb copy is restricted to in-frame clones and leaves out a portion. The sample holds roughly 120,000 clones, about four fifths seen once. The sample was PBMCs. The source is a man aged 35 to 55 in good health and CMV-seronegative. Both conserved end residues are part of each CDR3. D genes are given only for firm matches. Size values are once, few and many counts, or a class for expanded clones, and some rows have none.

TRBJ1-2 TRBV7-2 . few CASSLTGISYGYTF TGTGCCAGCAGCTTAACAGGGATTTCCTATGGCTACACCTTC
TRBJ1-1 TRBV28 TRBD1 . CASSFPEDREEAFF TGTGCCAGCAGTTTCCCCGAGGACAGGGAAGAAGCTTTCTTT
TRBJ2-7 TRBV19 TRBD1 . CARPPGTGGSYEQYF TGTGCCAGGCCCCCCGGGACAGGAGGCTCCTACGAGCAGTACTTC
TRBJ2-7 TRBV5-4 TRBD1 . CASSFVDRGNYEQYF TGTGCCAGCAGCTTCGTGGACAGGGGTAACTACGAGCAGTACTTC
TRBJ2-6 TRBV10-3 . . CAIPDGSGANGLTF TGTGCCATCCCGGACGGTTCTGGGGCCAACGGCCTGACTTTC
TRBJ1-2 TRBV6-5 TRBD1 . CASRALDREGGYTF TGTGCCAGCAGAGCTCTAGACAGGGAAGGAGGCTACACCTTC
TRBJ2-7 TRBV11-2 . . CASSLIGTQGLSEQYF TGTGCCAGCAGCTTAATAGGGACACAGGGACTATCCGAGCAGTACTTC
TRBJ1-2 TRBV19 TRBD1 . CASTLSTRTGYGYTF TGTGCCAGTACTCTCTCCACTCGGACAGGCTATGGCTACACCTTC
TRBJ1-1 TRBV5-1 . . CASSLAVNTEAFF TGCGCCAGCAGCTTGGCCGTAAACACTGAAGCTTTCTTT
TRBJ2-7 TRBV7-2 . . CASSLDRHSSYEQYF TGTGCCAGCAGCCTTGACAGACACAGCTCCTACGAGCAGTACTTC
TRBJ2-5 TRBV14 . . CASSQGVRFAGLQETQYF TGTGCCAGCAGCCAAGGAGTGAGATTTGCGGGGCTCCAAGAGACCCAGTACTTC
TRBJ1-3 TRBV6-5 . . CASTFGNTIYF TGTGCCAGCACGTTCGGAAACACCATATATTTT
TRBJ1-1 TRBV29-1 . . CSGGRGGNTEAFF TGCAGCGGGGGTCGGGGGGGGAACACTGAAGCTTTCTTT
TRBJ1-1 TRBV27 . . CASSLSGGTVNTEAFF TGTGCCAGCAGTTTATCGGGAGGTACTGTGAACACTGAAGCTTTCTTT
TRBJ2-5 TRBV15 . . CATSRDLGSQETQYF TGTGCCACCAGCAGAGATTTGGGGAGCCAAGAGACCCAGTACTTC
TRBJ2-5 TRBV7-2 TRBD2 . CASSLGLAGIIQDQYF TGTGCCAGCAGCTTAGGTCTAGCGGGGATTATCCAAGACCAGTACTTC
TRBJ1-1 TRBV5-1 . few CASSVTMNTEAFF TGCGCCAGCAGCGTGACAATGAACACTGAAGCTTTCTTT
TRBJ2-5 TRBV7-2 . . CASSLETGKVETQYF TGTGCCAGCAGCTTAGAAACAGGGAAGGTAGAGACCCAGTACTTC
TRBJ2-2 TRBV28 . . CASSFAGLTGELFF TGTGCCAGCAGTTTTGCGGGGCTCACCGGGGAGCTGTTTTTT
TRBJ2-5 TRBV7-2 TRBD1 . CASNNGDRIQETQYF TGTGCCAGCAATAACGGGGACAGGATCCAAGAGACCCAGTACTTC
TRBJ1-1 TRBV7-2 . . CASSLQGRETEAFF TGTGCCAGCAGCCTCCAGGGGCGGGAGACTGAAGCTTTCTTT
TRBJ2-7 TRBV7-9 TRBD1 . CASSPWTGGHEQYF TGTGCCAGCAGCCCATGGACAGGGGGCCACGAGCAGTACTTC
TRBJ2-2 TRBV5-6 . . CASSLVGAGSYTGELFF TGTGCCAGCAGCTTGGTTGGCGCAGGGTCGTACACCGGGGAGCTGTTTTTT
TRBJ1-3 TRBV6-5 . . CASSYTTGSLGNTIYF TGTGCCAGCAGTTACACGACCGGGTCACTTGGAAACACCATATATTTT
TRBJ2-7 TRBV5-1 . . CASSLGPGYEQYF TGCGCCAGCAGCTTGGGTCCCGGTTACGAGCAGTACTTC
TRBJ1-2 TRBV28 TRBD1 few CASTQDRGYHGRGYTF TGTGCCAGCACCCAGGACAGGGGCTACCACGGAAGGGGCTACACCTTC
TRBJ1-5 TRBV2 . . CASRGQQGSQPQHF TGTGCCAGCAGGGGCCAACAGGGATCACAGCCCCAGCATTTT
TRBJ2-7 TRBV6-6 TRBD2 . CASSYGTTISYEQYF TGTGCCAGCAGTTACGGGACTACCATCTCCTACGAGCAGTACTTC
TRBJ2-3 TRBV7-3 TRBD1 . CASSLRGRQGLTDTQYF TGTGCCAGCAGCTTACGCGGCAGACAGGGTCTGACAGATACGCAGTATTTT
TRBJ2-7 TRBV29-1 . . CSVERDSGYEQYF TGCAGCGTTGAGAGGGACTCTGGGTACGAGCAGTACTTC
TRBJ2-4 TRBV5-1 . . CASSLEHAKNIQYF TGCGCCAGCAGCTTGGAACACGCCAAAAACATTCAGTACTTC
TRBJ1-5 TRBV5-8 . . CASSFGGVTNQPQHF TGTGCCAGCAGCTTCGGAGGGGTTACCAATCAGCCCCAGCATTTT
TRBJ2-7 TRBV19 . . CASRARDTYEQYF TGTGCCAGCAGGGCAAGGGACACCTACGAGCAGTACTTC
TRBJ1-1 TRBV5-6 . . CASSDQWYSEAFF TGTGCCAGCAGCGACCAGTGGTACAGTGAAGCTTTCTTT
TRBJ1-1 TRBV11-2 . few CASSSNGQQNTEAFF TGTGCCAGCAGCTCCAACGGACAGCAGAACACTGAAGCTTTCTTT
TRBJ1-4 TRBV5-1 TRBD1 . CASSLQGINEKLFF TGCGCCAGCAGCTTACAGGGGATTAATGAAAAACTGTTTTTT
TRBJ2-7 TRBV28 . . CATTTRTNLLDEQYF TGTGCCACCACGACACGGACTAACCTTTTGGACGAGCAGTACTTC
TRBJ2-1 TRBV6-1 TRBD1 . CASSVLQGLGNEQFF TGTGCCAGCAGTGTCCTACAGGGGTTAGGCAATGAGCAGTTCTTC
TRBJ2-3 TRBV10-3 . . CAISDQTDTQYF TGTGCCATCAGTGACCAAACAGATACGCAGTATTTT
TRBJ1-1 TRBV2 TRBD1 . CATTSLQGGTEAFF TGTGCCACCACTTCCCTACAGGGGGGCACTGAAGCTTTCTTT
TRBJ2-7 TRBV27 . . CASSLGRSSYEQYF TGTGCCAGCAGTTTAGGGAGGAGCTCCTACGAGCAGTACTTC
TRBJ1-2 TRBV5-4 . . CASSLEASRGYTF TGTGCCAGCAGCTTGGAAGCTTCTCGCGGCTACACCTTC
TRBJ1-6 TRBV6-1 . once CASSQANSPLHF TGTGCCAGCAGCCAGGCAAATTCACCCCTCCACTTT
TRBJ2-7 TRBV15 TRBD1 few CATSRDPNRGYEQYF TGTGCCACCAGCAGAGATCCCAACAGGGGTTACGAGCAGTACTTC
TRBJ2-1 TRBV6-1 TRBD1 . CASGDRQGISYNEQFF TGTGCCAGCGGTGACCGACAGGGAATAAGCTACAATGAGCAGTTCTTC
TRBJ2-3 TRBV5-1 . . CASSSGQLGTDTQYF TGCGCCAGCAGCAGCGGACAGCTCGGCACAGATACGCAGTATTTT
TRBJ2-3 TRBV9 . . CASSVEAGTDTQYF TGTGCCAGCAGCGTAGAAGCGGGCACAGATACGCAGTATTTT
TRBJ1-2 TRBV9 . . CASSVAALEIYGYTF TGTGCCAGCAGCGTAGCGGCGCTGGAGATCTATGGCTACACCTTC
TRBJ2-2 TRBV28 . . CASSFGAAGELFF TGTGCCAGCAGTTTCGGCGCGGCGGGGGAGCTGTTTTTT
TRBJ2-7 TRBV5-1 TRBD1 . CASSGTGTGGGEQYF TGCGCCAGCAGCGGTACCGGGACAGGGGGCGGCGAGCAGTACTTC